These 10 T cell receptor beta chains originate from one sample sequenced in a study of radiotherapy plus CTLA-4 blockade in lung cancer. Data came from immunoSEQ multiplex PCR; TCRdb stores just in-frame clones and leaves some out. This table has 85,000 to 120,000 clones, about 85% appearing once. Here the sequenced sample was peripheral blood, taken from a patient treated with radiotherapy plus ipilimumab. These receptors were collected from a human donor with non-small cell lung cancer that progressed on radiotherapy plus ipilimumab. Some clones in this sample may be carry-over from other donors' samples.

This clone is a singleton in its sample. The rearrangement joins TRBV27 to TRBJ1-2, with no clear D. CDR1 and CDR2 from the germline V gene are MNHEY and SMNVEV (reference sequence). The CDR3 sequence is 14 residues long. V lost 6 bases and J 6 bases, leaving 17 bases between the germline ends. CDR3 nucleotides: TGTGCCAGCAGCCCAGGACCCGCTCGAGATGGCTACACCTTC. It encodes CASSPGPARDGYTF.

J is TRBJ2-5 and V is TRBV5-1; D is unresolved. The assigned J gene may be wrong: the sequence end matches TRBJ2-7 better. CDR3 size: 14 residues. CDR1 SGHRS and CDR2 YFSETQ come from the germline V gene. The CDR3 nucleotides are TGCGCCAGCAGCTCGGGTGGGCAGACCTACGAGCAGTACTTC. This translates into CASSSGGQTYEQYF.

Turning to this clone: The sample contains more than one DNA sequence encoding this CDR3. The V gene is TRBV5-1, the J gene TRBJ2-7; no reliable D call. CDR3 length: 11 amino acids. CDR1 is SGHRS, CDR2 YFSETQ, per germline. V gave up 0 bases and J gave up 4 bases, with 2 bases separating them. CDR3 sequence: CASSLGYEQYF. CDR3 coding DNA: TGCGCCAGCAGCTTGGGTTACGAGCAGTACTTC.

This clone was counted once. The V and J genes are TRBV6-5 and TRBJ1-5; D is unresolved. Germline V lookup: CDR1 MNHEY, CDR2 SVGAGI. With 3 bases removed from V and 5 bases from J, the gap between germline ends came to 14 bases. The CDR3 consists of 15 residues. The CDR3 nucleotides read TGTGCCAGCAGTTATCTCCCGGGGAGAGATCAGCCCCAGCATTTT. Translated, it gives CASSYLPGRDQPQHF.

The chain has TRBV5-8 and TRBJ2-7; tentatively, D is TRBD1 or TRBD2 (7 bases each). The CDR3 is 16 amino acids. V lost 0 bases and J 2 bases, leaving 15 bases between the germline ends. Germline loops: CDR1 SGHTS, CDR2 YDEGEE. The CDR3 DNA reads TGTGCCAGCAGCTTGGGGGAGGGGACAGCCACCTACGAGCAGTACTTC. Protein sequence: CASSLGEGTATYEQYF.

The CDR3 nucleotides read TGTGCCAGCAGCGTCGGTGCGGGGAACCAAGAGACCCAGTACTTC. As protein: CASSVGAGNQETQYF. The J gene is TRBJ2-5, the V gene TRBV9, with a weak D call TRBD2 (6 bases). Trimming left V 2 bases short and J 0 bases short, with 11 bases between. CDR1 and CDR2 from the germline V gene are SGDLS and YYNGEE. This CDR3 is 15 amino acids long.

The CDR3 DNA follows: TGTGCCAGCAGCTTTCTGTCCCGGGACACTGAAGCTTTCTTT. Translating gives CASSFLSRDTEAFF. V gene TRBV11-2 combines with J gene TRBJ1-1, with D unresolved. The germline V and J ends were trimmed by 3 bases and 3 bases, with 11 bases remaining between them. Germline lookup yields CDR1 SGHAT and CDR2 FQNNGV. This CDR3 region has 14 residues.

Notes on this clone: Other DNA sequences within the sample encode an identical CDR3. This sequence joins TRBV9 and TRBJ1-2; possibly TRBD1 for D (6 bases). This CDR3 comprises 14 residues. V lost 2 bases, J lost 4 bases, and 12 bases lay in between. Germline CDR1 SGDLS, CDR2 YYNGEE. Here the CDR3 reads CASSVAGEGYGYTF. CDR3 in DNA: TGTGCCAGCAGCGTGGCAGGGGAGGGCTATGGCTACACCTTC.

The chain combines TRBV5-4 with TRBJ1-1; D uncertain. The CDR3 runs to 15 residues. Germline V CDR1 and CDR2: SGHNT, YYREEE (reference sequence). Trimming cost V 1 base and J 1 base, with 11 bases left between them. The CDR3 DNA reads TGTGCCAGCAGCTTGATGGCATTCACGAACACTGAAGCTTTCTTT. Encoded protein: CASSLMAFTNTEAFF.

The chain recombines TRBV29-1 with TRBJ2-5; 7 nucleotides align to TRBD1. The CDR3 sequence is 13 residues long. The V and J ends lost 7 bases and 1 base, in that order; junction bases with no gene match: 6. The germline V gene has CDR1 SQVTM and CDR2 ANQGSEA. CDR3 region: CSGTGTAQETQYF. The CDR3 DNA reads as TGCAGCGGGACCGGGACAGCCCAAGAGACCCAGTACTTC. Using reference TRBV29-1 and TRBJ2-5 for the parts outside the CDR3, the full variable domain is SAVISQKPSRDICQRGTSLTIQCQVDSQVTMMFWYRQQPGQSLTLIATANQGSEATYESGFVIDKFPISRPNLTFSTLTVSNMSPEDSSIYLCSGTGTAQETQYFGPGTRLLVL.